This record looks at one T cell receptor beta chain sequence and its context. Its specificity is not known. 5'RACE template switching added a universal primer site and UMIs to TCR cDNA. TCRdb independently ran MiXCR on the 5' RACE reads; one entry per CDR3 protein. The data hold hundreds of thousands of distinct CDR3 sequences, with roughly an eighth observed a single time. This CDR3 region has 15 residues. V lost 2 bases and J lost 4; bases outside the gene matches: 7. The germline CDR1 and CDR2 sequences are SGHTA and FQGTGA. This record comes from a study of T cells after yellow fever vaccination. Points from the study as a whole: Shared CD4/CD8 clonotypes were a small share, likely from convergent recombination. Abundant bulk-derived clonotypes could contaminate FACS-sorted repertoires.

The TCR originated in a man aged 18 to 30 who received the YFV17D yellow fever vaccine. This sequence joins TRBV7-3 and TRBJ1-1; 7 bases agree with TRBD1. The sequencing here drew on CD4+ T cells sorted from PBMCs, taken 15 days after the yellow fever booster vaccination. CDR3 sequence: CASSLLAGGSTEAFF. CDR3 nucleotides: TGTGCCAGCAGCTTATTGGCAGGGGGAAGCACTGAAGCTTTCTTT.